Here is one T cell receptor beta chain with its context. Germline V gene data show CDR1 as KGHSH and CDR2 as LQKENI. The CDR3 loop spans 15 amino acids. With 6 bases clipped from V and 4 bases from J, the junction kept 9 bases outside the gene matches. This record comes from a study of cytomegalovirus exposure and HLA in healthy donors. The assay was immunoSEQ multiplex PCR, and TCRdb's table has in-frame clones only and misses some. The data hold 150,000 to 200,000 clones, with 81% observed a single time. Material: PBMCs. The chain carries TRBV18 and TRBJ2-7, with 10 positions matching TRBD2. This sequence originates from a woman aged 30 to 39 in good health and CMV-seronegative. The CDR3 sequence is CASSTNPSGGYEQYF. In nucleotides, the CDR3 is TGTGCCAGCTCGACCAACCCTAGCGGGGGATACGAGCAGTACTTC.